Listed here are 3 T cell receptor beta chains from one sample, sequenced in a study of shared clonotypes between healthy human individuals (dated by TCRdb to the early 2020s). Receptors were amplified or captured by the immunoSEQ multiplex PCR assay. In its TCRdb copy, this immuneACCESS table keeps in-frame sequences only and misses some clones. Where compared with another copy, unresolved V genes explain less than half of these, and the others have no known cause. The sample table records more than 1,200,000 clones; approximately 98.5% of these occur just once. The ten largest clones add up to around 0.33% of the sample. The sequenced material came from naive CD4+ T cells sorted from blood. Explained via the paper, the cell subset or site label denotes: CD45RA+ positively selected. Source of these receptors: a man aged 30-40 years in good health.

V usage is TRBV19 and J usage is TRBJ2-7; D may correspond to TRBD1 or TRBD2 (5 bases each). Germline V lookup: CDR1 LNHDA, CDR2 SQIVND (reference sequence). Trimming shortened V by 5 bases and J by 13 bases, and 12 bases separated the two germline ends. The CDR3 consists of 10 residues. DNA for the CDR3: TGTGCCAGTAGTGGGGACCGGGCCTACTTC. This gives the protein CASSGDRAYF.

The gene calls are TRBV4-2 and TRBJ2-1; 9 bases line up with TRBD2. Germline CDR1 LGHNA, CDR2 YNFKEQ. The junction had 6 bases not matched to a gene; V was cut back by 0 bases and J by 6 bases. This CDR3 region has 16 residues. CDR3 amino acids: CASSQERREGRNEQFF. The CDR3 nucleotides read TGTGCCAGCAGCCAAGAGAGGCGGGAGGGCCGCAATGAGCAGTTCTTC.

The chain has TRBV27 and TRBJ2-3; D perhaps matches TRBD2 (5 bases). Trimming pared 2 bases from V and 4 bases from J, leaving 13 bases between. The CDR3 extends over 15 amino acids. In germline, CDR1 is MNHEY, CDR2 SMNVEV (reference sequence). The CDR3 spells CASSLRRASPDTQYF. DNA of the CDR3: TGTGCCAGCAGTTTAAGACGGGCTAGCCCAGATACGCAGTATTTT.